Each of the 29 T cell receptor beta chains below was sequenced from the same sample in a study of blood T cells in healthy people across ages. A sample-barcoded 5' primer and a J-beta primer mix were used in a second PCR of about 7 to 12 cycles. TCRdb re-analysed the 5' RACE reads in MiXCR, keeping a single row per CDR3 protein. The table lists fewer than 900,000 distinct CDR3 sequences, roughly 50% of them singletons, with roughly a third in the top ten. The sample comprised blood. The receptors shown here come from a woman aged 60-75 years in good health.

This chain links TRBV24-1 with TRBJ2-1; 9 positions agree with TRBD1. This CDR3 contains 17 residues. The ends lost 4 bases at V and 2 bases at J; junction bases unmatched: 8. CDR1 and CDR2 (germline): KGHDR, SFDVKD. The CDR3 region has the DNA TGTGCCACCAGTGAAGCCCCTGGACAGGGGACCTACAATGAGCAGTTCTTC. Amino acid sequence: CATSEAPGQGTYNEQFF.

The gene calls are TRBV25-1 and TRBJ2-7; 14 positions match TRBD2. Germline V gene sequence: CDR1 MGHDK, CDR2 SYGVNS. The length of the CDR3 is 15 residues. Losses at the gene ends were 6 bases for V and 3 bases for J; bases not matched to a gene: 4. The CDR3 loop is CASRRLAGGIYEQYF. Written as DNA, the CDR3 is TGTGCCAGCAGAAGACTAGCGGGAGGGATCTACGAGCAGTACTTC.

This clonotype came up a few times. This chain connects TRBV4-3 to TRBJ2-3; D might be TRBD2 (5 bases). Between the trimmed V and J ends, which lost 2 bases and 1 base, there was a span of 10 bases. Germline CDR1 is LGHNA and CDR2 is YSLEER. The CDR3 length is 15 residues. The CDR3 DNA reads as TGCGCCAGCAGCCAACGCCCGGAGGGCACAGATACGCAGTATTTT. Translation: CASSQRPEGTDTQYF.

This clonotype turned up a few times. The chain uses TRBV10-3 and TRBJ2-4; 10 nucleotides align to TRBD1. The J call may be wrong; the DNA end is better matched by TRBJ2-7. Germline-derived CDR1 and CDR2 are ENHRY and SYGVKD. The CDR3 runs to 17 residues. This chain's CDR3 is CAISEGTGAAQWYEQYF. The CDR3, as DNA: TGTGCCATCAGTGAGGGGACAGGGGCAGCGCAATGGTACGAGCAGTACTTC.

This clonotype has just a few counts. CDR3 DNA sequence: TGCGCCAGCAGCACTTTAGCGGGAGGGCTAGACAATGAGCAGTTCTTC. This gives the protein CASSTLAGGLDNEQFF. The chain couples TRBV5-1 to TRBJ2-1, with 11 bases that match TRBD2. Unmatched junction bases numbered 8, after V lost 4 bases and J lost 5 bases. CDR3 length equals 16 residues. Germline V gives CDR1 SGHRS, CDR2 YFSETQ. Complete variable domain (other parts from reference TRBV5-1 and TRBJ2-1): KAGVTQTPRYLIKTRGQQVTLSCSPISGHRSVSWYQQTPGQGLQFLFEYFSETQRNKGNFPGRFSGRQFSNSRSEMNVSTLELGDSALYLCASSTLAGGLDNEQFFGPGTRLTVL.

The CDR3 DNA follows: TGTGCCAGCAGCCCGGCCGGGGGGCGGATAGATACGCAGTATTTT. Its translation is CASSPAGGRIDTQYF. The chain joins TRBV7-9 to TRBJ2-3; maybe TRBD2 (7 bases). There are 15 residues in the CDR3. Germline V gives CDR1 SEHNR, CDR2 FQNEAQ (reference sequence). V lost 5 bases and J 5 bases, leaving 17 bases between the germline ends.

The rearrangement links TRBV7-9 to TRBJ1-2; 10 bases align to TRBD1. The trim removed 4 bases at V and 4 bases at J, leaving 6 bases unmatched. This CDR3 contains 15 residues. Germline CDR1 and CDR2: SEHNR and FQNEAQ (reference sequence). CDR3 coding DNA: TGTGCCAGCAGCTCGGGGACAGGGGAAAGCTATGGCTACACCTTC. Protein: CASSSGTGESYGYTF.

The chain couples TRBV29-1 to TRBJ2-1; D remains ambiguous. Trimming left V 5 bases short and J 3 bases short, with 14 bases between. Germline V gene lookup returns CDR1 SQVTM and CDR2 ANQGSEA. The CDR3 has 14 residues. CDR3 protein: CSVRSAEHYNEQFF. The DNA of the CDR3 is TGCAGCGTTCGCTCGGCGGAGCACTACAATGAGCAGTTCTTC.

This clonotype was detected a few times. The V gene is TRBV29-1, the J gene TRBJ2-7, with TRBD2 matching over 9 bases. CDR3 size: 14 residues. CDR1 SQVTM and CDR2 ANQGSEA come from the germline V gene. The trim removed 4 bases at V and 5 bases at J, leaving 9 bases unmatched. In nucleotides, the CDR3 is TGCAGCGTTGGCTATAGCGGGAGTGTCGACGAGCAGTACTTC. Translation: CSVGYSGSVDEQYF.

There are a few counts of this clonotype. CDR3 sequence reads: CASSEGLAGSSYEQYF. The DNA of the CDR3 is TGTGCCAGCAGCGAAGGACTAGCGGGAAGCTCCTACGAGCAGTACTTC. The chain employs TRBV7-6 and TRBJ2-7, with 12 nucleotides matching TRBD2. The CDR3 extends over 16 amino acids. Germline V CDR1 and CDR2: SGHVS, FNYEAQ. With V trimmed by 5 bases and J by 0 bases, 5 bases remained unmatched.

This clonotype showed up just a few times. The chain links TRBV7-6 to TRBJ2-5, with TRBD2 matching over 13 bases. Germline V gene lookup returns CDR1 SGHVS and CDR2 FNYEAQ. The CDR3 totals 19 residues. Germline trimming cut 2 bases from V and 0 bases from J; bases unmatched to any gene: 9. DNA for the CDR3: TGTGCCAGCAGCTTATCCGGACTAGCGGGAGTGGGTTACCAAGAGACCCAGTACTTC. Its translation is CASSLSGLAGVGYQETQYF.

The V gene is TRBV20-1, the J gene TRBJ2-7; D is uncertain. Trimming shortened V by 6 bases and J by 5 bases, and 14 bases separated the two germline ends. This CDR3 is 12 amino acids long. CDR1 is DFQATT and CDR2 is SNEGSKA in the germline V gene (reference sequence). CDR3 nucleotide sequence: TGCAGTGCGCCGAACCAGAATAACGAGCAGTACTTC. It codes for CSAPNQNNEQYF.

The table lists this clonotype with a count of one. V gene TRBV15 combines with J gene TRBJ1-4; a weak D match, TRBD1 (5 bases). V was shortened by 2 bases and J by 0 bases, with 10 bases between the two germline ends. CDR3 length equals 16 residues. Germline CDR1 LNHNV, CDR2 YYDKDF (reference sequence). CDR3 amino acids: CATSRQGGSTNEKLFF. The CDR3 region has the DNA TGTGCCACCAGCAGACAGGGAGGATCAACTAATGAAAAACTGTTTTTT.

The chain joins TRBV25-1 to TRBJ1-3; D is uncertain. From germline, CDR1 is MGHDK and CDR2 SYGVNS. The V gene lost 8 bases and the J gene lost 1 base, with 12 bases spanning the gap. This CDR3 contains 14 residues. The CDR3, as DNA: TGTGCCAGCCGGCTTGGAGGGTCTGGAAACACCATATATTTT. This codes for CASRLGGSGNTIYF. The full variable domain, rest sourced from reference TRBV25-1 and TRBJ1-3, is EADIYQTPRYLVIGTGKKITLECSQTMGHDKMYWYQQDPGMELHLIHYSYGVNSTEKGDLSSESTVSRIRTEHFPLTLESARPSHTSQYLCASRLGGSGNTIYFGEGSWLTVV.

This clonotype appeared a few times. This chain connects TRBV6-1 to TRBJ1-5, with TRBD1 identical over 10 bases. This CDR3 spans 15 amino acids. Germline V CDR1 and CDR2: MNHNS, SASEGT. V dropped 4 bases and J dropped 4; count of bases not matched to a gene: 4. The CDR3 DNA is TGTGCCAGCAGTGGGGGGACAGGGGTGAATCAGCCCCAGCATTTT. Its protein product is CASSGGTGVNQPQHF.

CDR3 amino acids: CAISGDYKETQYF. Written as DNA, the CDR3 is TGTGCCATCAGTGGGGACTATAAAGAGACCCAGTACTTC. The chain combines TRBV10-3 with TRBJ2-5; TRBD2 matches at 7 bases. Looked up from germline, CDR1 is ENHRY and CDR2 is SYGVKD. The CDR3 extends over 13 amino acids. Trimming removed 4 bases from V and 3 bases from J; junction bases left unmatched: 2.

The rearrangement links TRBV6-2 or TRBV6-3 to TRBJ2-7; 11 bases fit TRBD2. The CDR3 has 17 residues. Germline lookup yields CDR1 MNHEY and CDR2 SVGEGT. Trimming at V came to 2 bases and at J to 7 bases, leaving 13 bases not matched to a gene. Here the CDR3 reads CASSYGRLAGRNNEQYF. DNA of the CDR3: TGTGCCAGCAGTTACGGGCGACTAGCGGGACGGAACAATGAGCAGTACTTC.

The chain recombines TRBV5-1 with TRBJ2-5, with D possibly matching TRBD2 (6 bases). The J call is in doubt because the DNA end fits TRBJ2-7 better. CDR3 size: 15 residues. Germline loops: CDR1 SGHRS, CDR2 YFSETQ. The CDR3 DNA reads as TGCGCCAGCAGCTTGGTGCCTAGCGCAGGCTACGAGCAGTACTTC. Protein: CASSLVPSAGYEQYF.

This clonotype was recorded at least ten times. V is TRBV5-1 and J is TRBJ2-7; no clear D. Between the trimmed V and J ends, which lost 1 base and 0 bases, there was a span of 8 bases. This CDR3 region has 14 residues. Germline V gene data show CDR1 as SGHRS and CDR2 as YFSETQ. The CDR3 protein is CASSLRPASYEQYF. The CDR3 coding sequence is TGCGCCAGCAGCTTGCGGCCAGCCTCCTACGAGCAGTACTTC.

There are a few counts of this clonotype. The V gene is TRBV6-2 or TRBV6-3, the J gene TRBJ2-6, with a weak D call TRBD1 (5 bases). The CDR3 extends over 15 amino acids. Germline CDR1 reads MNHEY; CDR2 reads SVGEGT. V dropped 10 bases and J dropped 4 bases, with 17 bases sitting between them. This CDR3 reads CATRFRVTGANVLTF. The CDR3 nucleotides read TGTGCCACCCGCTTCAGGGTTACCGGGGCCAACGTCCTGACTTTC.

Note on this clonotype: The junction differs from germline at one of its ends, possibly a read error. The chain has TRBV7-2 and TRBJ2-3; 12 bases fit TRBD2. Per the germline V gene, CDR1 is SGHTA and CDR2 is FQGNSA. The CDR3 consists of 16 residues. The CDR3 bases are TGTGTCAGCAGCAGATGGACTAGCGGGAACACAGATACGCAGTATTTT. The encoded protein is CVSSRWTSGNTDTQYF.

This clonotype has ten or more counts. The rearrangement links TRBV29-1 to TRBJ2-1; 7 positions match TRBD1. V lost 1 base and J lost 2; bases outside the gene matches: 5. CDR1 is SQVTM and CDR2 is ANQGSEA in the germline V gene. The CDR3 runs 15 residues. CDR3 bases: TGCAGCGTTGAAGGGGACAGTCTCCCCTACAATGAGCAGTTCTTC. As protein: CSVEGDSLPYNEQFF.

The CDR3 DNA sequence: TGTGCCAGCAGTAACGACCTGGTTAGAGTCTCCTACAATGAGCAGTTCTTC. Translated: CASSNDLVRVSYNEQFF. This chain joins TRBV6-2 or TRBV6-3 and TRBJ2-1; D uncertain. This CDR3 is built from 17 residues. Between the trimmed V and J ends, which lost 5 bases and 0 bases, there was a span of 17 bases. In germline, CDR1 is MNHEY, CDR2 SVGEGT.

The V call is TRBV15, the J call TRBJ2-7; a weak D match, TRBD1 (6 bases). The CDR3 sequence is 16 residues long. The V end was cut by 5 bases, the J end by 5 bases, with 22 bases between. Germline CDR1 is LNHNV and CDR2 is YYDKDF (reference sequence). CDR3 coding DNA: TGTGCCACCAGCGAGGGGGTGAACAGGGTCCTGGACGAGCAGTACTTC. Its protein product is CATSEGVNRVLDEQYF.

The chain carries TRBV9 and TRBJ2-1; 10 bases are shared with TRBD2. The J segment lost 4 bases and the V segment lost 4 bases, leaving 5 bases of the junction unmatched. Germline assignment: CDR1 SGDLS and CDR2 YYNGEE. The CDR3 totals 15 residues. In nucleotides, the CDR3 is TGTGCCAGCAGCACTGGACTAGCGGAGTACAATGAGCAGTTCTTC. Its translation: CASSTGLAEYNEQFF.

The CDR3 DNA reads as TGTGCCAGCAGCTCCCTAGCGGGACCGAGCTCCTACAATGAGCAGTTCTTC. Translation gives CASSSLAGPSSYNEQFF. This chain links TRBV7-3 with TRBJ2-1, with 9 bases fitting TRBD2. The trim removed 4 bases at V and 0 bases at J, leaving 7 bases unmatched. This CDR3 is 17 amino acids long. Germline V CDR1 and CDR2: SGHTA, FQGTGA. The entire variable domain, with the rest obtained from reference TRBV7-3 and TRBJ2-1, is as follows: GAGVSQTPSNKVTEKGKYVELRCDPISGHTALYWYRQSLGQGPEFLIYFQGTGAADDSGLPNDRFFAVRPEGSVSTLKIQRTERGDSAVYLCASSSLAGPSSYNEQFFGPGTRLTVL.

This clonotype has only one observation. A much larger clone lies a single base off, so this may be a read error. J is TRBJ2-5 and V is TRBV20-1; D gene unclear. The J call is doubtful: the DNA matches TRBJ2-7 better. This CDR3 spans 13 amino acids. The germline gives CDR1 DFQATT, CDR2 SNEGSKA (reference sequence). DNA of the CDR3: TGCAGTGCTAGAGATAGTAGGACCTACGAGCAGTACTTC. Its translation: CSARDSRTYEQYF.

This clonotype was seen more than once but under ten times. The chain is built from TRBV29-1 and TRBJ2-5; D uncertain. The CDR3 extends over 12 amino acids. Germline V gives CDR1 SQVTM, CDR2 ANQGSEA. Trimming took off 5 bases at V and 2 bases at J, with 9 bases between the two ends. The CDR3 DNA sequence: TGCAGCGTTAGACATACACAAGAGACCCAGTACTTC. It yields the protein CSVRHTQETQYF.

This clonotype was seen a few times. The chain links TRBV6-1 to TRBJ2-5; D assignment may be TRBD1 or TRBD2 (5 bases each). Germline loops: CDR1 MNHNS, CDR2 SASEGT. CDR3 size: 14 residues. Trimming cost V 7 bases and J 5 bases, with 17 bases left between them. The CDR3 region has the DNA TGTGCCAGCATCGGGACCTCCGAATGGGAGACCCAGTACTTC. Protein sequence: CASIGTSEWETQYF.